This entry lists 17 T cell receptor beta chains sequenced from one sample in a study of T cells in Graves' hyperthyroidism and ophthalmopathy. Amplified TCR beta CDR3 regions derived from RNA transcripts. When the TCR CDR3 underwent first-round RT-PCR, the HTBI primer set was used. From the multiplex PCR reads, TCRdb called clonotypes with MiXCR, one entry per CDR3 protein. The sample yields around 490,000 distinct CDR3 sequences, around 20% seen once. Sequences were obtained from blood. The receptors stem from a man aged 40-50 years with Graves' ophthalmopathy.

This clonotype appeared a few times. V and J are TRBV7-2 and TRBJ1-1, with D hard to call. Trimming shortened V by 3 bases and J by 1 base, and 6 bases separated the two germline ends. The CDR3 length is 13 residues. The germline V gene encodes CDR1 SGHTA and CDR2 FQGNSA. The CDR3 bases are TGTGCCAGCAGCTTTCAGGCGAACACTGAAGCTTTCTTT. Amino acids: CASSFQANTEAFF.

The gene calls are TRBV7-2 and TRBJ1-5; D is undetermined. V lost 5 bases and J 4 bases, leaving 9 bases between the germline ends. Germline values: CDR1 SGHTA, CDR2 FQGNSA. The CDR3 loop spans 13 amino acids. This chain's CDR3 is CASSALVNQPQHF. Written as DNA, the CDR3 is TGTGCCAGCAGCGCGTTAGTTAATCAGCCCCAGCATTTT.

Written as DNA, the CDR3 is TGCGCCAGCAGCCAACGGGGGACAGGGATAAACGATGAGCAGTTCTTC. This translates into CASSQRGTGINDEQFF. This chain connects TRBV4-1 to TRBJ2-1; 9 bases map to TRBD1. CDR3 length: 16 amino acids. CDR1 is MGHRA and CDR2 is YSYEKL in the germline V gene. V gave up 2 bases and J gave up 8 bases; unmatched junction bases: 10.

This clonotype was detected a few times. DNA for the CDR3: TGCGCCAGCAGCCTAGCGGCGTCTAGGGGCGCCGGGGAGCTGTTTTTT. As protein: CASSLAASRGAGELFF. The V and J genes are TRBV5-1 and TRBJ2-2, with TRBD2 matching over 7 bases. Germline lookup yields CDR1 SGHRS and CDR2 YFSETQ. V shed 4 bases, J shed 6 bases, and the junction held 12 bases outside the gene matches. The CDR3 length is 16 residues.

This clonotype was detected a few times. V gene TRBV10-3 combines with J gene TRBJ2-3; 9 positions agree with TRBD2. The CDR3 is 13 residues long. Germline CDR1 reads ENHRY; CDR2 reads SYGVKD. Losses at the gene ends were 10 bases for V and 4 bases for J; bases not matched to a gene: 6. The CDR3: CATSSGDPDTQYF. DNA of the CDR3: TGTGCCACTTCTAGCGGGGACCCAGATACGCAGTATTTT.

This clonotype was found many times. CDR3 sequence (DNA): TGTGCCAGCAGTTTAAGGGACGATCAGCCCCAGCATTTT. Residues: CASSLRDDQPQHF. The V gene is TRBV12-3 or TRBV12-4, the J gene TRBJ1-5, with D maybe TRBD1 (5 bases). The CDR3 totals 13 residues. Trimming took 2 bases from V and 5 from J, leaving 7 bases between them.

The chain links TRBV29-1 to TRBJ2-7, with D possibly being TRBD2 (6 bases). CDR3 length: 15 amino acids. Germline V CDR1 and CDR2: SQVTM, ANQGSEA. The ends were cut back, 7 bases at V and 9 bases at J, with 28 bases in the middle. CDR3 DNA: TGCAGCGCTAAGCCTGACTTGCGGGGCCCCTCGGTGCAGTACTTC. Translation: CSAKPDLRGPSVQYF.

The sample holds a few counts of this clonotype. This rearrangement joins TRBV30 to TRBJ2-2; unclear D gene. The CDR3 length is 15 residues. The germline gives CDR1 GTSNPN, CDR2 SVGIG (reference sequence). The V and J ends lost 3 bases and 4 bases respectively, with 15 bases between them. The CDR3 sequence is CAWRSVGRVTGELFF. The CDR3 DNA reads as TGTGCCTGGAGGTCGGTCGGCCGGGTCACCGGGGAGCTGTTTTTT.

The rearrangement joins TRBV7-3 to TRBJ1-2; a possible D gene is TRBD1 (6 bases). With 4 bases removed from V and 0 bases from J, the gap between germline ends came to 12 bases. The CDR3 loop spans 15 amino acids. Germline-derived CDR1 and CDR2 are SGHTA and FQGTGA. This CDR3 reads CASSSSTGPNYGYTF. DNA of the CDR3: TGTGCCAGCAGCTCCTCGACAGGTCCTAACTATGGCTACACCTTC.

This clonotype has just a few counts. For the CDR3, the DNA is TGTGCCAGCACCCAACGCGGGAGCGTGAACACCGGGGAGCTGTTTTTT. As protein: CASTQRGSVNTGELFF. The chain joins TRBV12-3 or TRBV12-4 to TRBJ2-2; TRBD2 agrees at 7 bases. This CDR3 comprises 16 residues. J lost 1 base, V lost 7 bases, and 9 bases had no gene match.

The V and J genes are TRBV12-3 or TRBV12-4 and TRBJ2-3; D is undetermined. The V and J ends lost 11 bases and 0 bases respectively, with 12 bases between them. This CDR3 has 13 amino acids. CDR3 sequence reads: CAGTSLSTDTQYF. Written as DNA, the CDR3 is TGTGCCGGCACCTCTCTGAGCACAGATACGCAGTATTTT.

Ten or more counts support this clonotype. V and J are TRBV7-7 and TRBJ2-5; 9 bases are a match to TRBD2. The germline V gene encodes CDR1 SSHAT and CDR2 FNYEAQ (reference sequence). The CDR3 totals 13 residues. The CDR3 protein is CASGGGGQETQYF. CDR3 nucleotide sequence: TGTGCTAGCGGGGGCGGGGGACAAGAGACCCAGTACTTC.

This clonotype has only a few counts. The V call is TRBV6-1, the J call TRBJ2-3; D unclear. The V gene lost 0 bases and the J gene lost 2 bases, with 6 bases spanning the gap. The germline V gene encodes CDR1 MNHNS and CDR2 SASEGT. The CDR3 totals 14 residues. DNA of the CDR3: TGTGCCAGCAGTGAAGCGGTGAACACAGATACGCAGTATTTT. Translation gives CASSEAVNTDTQYF.

This clonotype was observed many times. The chain is built from TRBV28 and TRBJ2-7; D remains ambiguous. Germline V gives CDR1 MDHEN, CDR2 SYDVKM. V shed 2 bases and J shed 0 bases, with 5 bases lying between them. The CDR3 extends over 13 amino acids. CDR3 sequence (DNA): TGTGCCAGCAGTTTAACGAGCTCCTACGAGCAGTACTTC. It is translated as CASSLTSSYEQYF. The full variable domain, its missing parts supplied by reference TRBV28 and TRBJ2-7, is DVKVTQSSRYLVKRTGEKVFLECVQDMDHENMFWYRQDPGLGLRLIYFSYDVKMKEKGDIPEGYSVSREKKERFSLILESASTNQTSMYLCASSLTSSYEQYFGPGTRLTVT.

This clonotype occurred many times. This chain links TRBV20-1 with TRBJ1-5, with D uncertain. The CDR3 extends over 12 amino acids. CDR1 and CDR2 from the germline V gene are DFQATT and SNEGSKA (reference sequence). Trimming took off 6 bases at V and 1 base at J, with 7 bases between the two ends. This CDR3 reads CSARISNQPQHF. In DNA form, the CDR3 reads TGCAGTGCCCGTATCAGCAATCAGCCCCAGCATTTT.

A few counts support this clonotype. The chain combines TRBV6-6 with TRBJ2-7; the match to TRBD2 covers 9 bases. J gave up 4 bases and V 0 bases, and 7 bases lay outside the gene matches. This CDR3 region has 16 residues. Looked up from germline, CDR1 is MNHNY and CDR2 is SVGAGI (reference sequence). Here the CDR3 reads CASSYSVATSGYEQYF. CDR3 DNA sequence: TGTGCCAGCAGTTACTCGGTGGCGACTAGCGGATACGAGCAGTACTTC.

J is TRBJ2-5 and V is TRBV5-8; 13 bases line up with TRBD2. CDR1 and CDR2 (germline): SGHTS, YDEGEE. Trimming at V came to 4 bases and at J to 5 bases, leaving 11 bases not matched to a gene. The CDR3 has 17 amino acids. CDR3: CASSDAGTSGKVETQYF. DNA for the CDR3: TGTGCCAGCAGCGACGCCGGGACTAGCGGGAAGGTGGAGACCCAGTACTTC.